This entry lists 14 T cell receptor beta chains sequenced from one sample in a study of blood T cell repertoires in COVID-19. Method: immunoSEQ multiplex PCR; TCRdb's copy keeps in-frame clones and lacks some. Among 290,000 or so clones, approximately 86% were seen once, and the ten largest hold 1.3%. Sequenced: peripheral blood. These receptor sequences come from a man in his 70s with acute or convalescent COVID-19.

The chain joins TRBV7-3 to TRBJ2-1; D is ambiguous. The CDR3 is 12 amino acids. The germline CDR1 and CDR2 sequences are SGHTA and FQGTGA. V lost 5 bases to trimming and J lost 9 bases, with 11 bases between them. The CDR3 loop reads CASSRISGEQFF. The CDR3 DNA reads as TGTGCCAGCAGCCGAATCTCGGGTGAGCAGTTCTTC. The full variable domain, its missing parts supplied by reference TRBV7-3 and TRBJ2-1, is GAGVSQTPSNKVTEKGKYVELRCDPISGHTALYWYRQSLGQGPEFLIYFQGTGAADDSGLPNDRFFAVRPEGSVSTLKIQRTERGDSAVYLCASSRISGEQFFGPGTRLTVL.

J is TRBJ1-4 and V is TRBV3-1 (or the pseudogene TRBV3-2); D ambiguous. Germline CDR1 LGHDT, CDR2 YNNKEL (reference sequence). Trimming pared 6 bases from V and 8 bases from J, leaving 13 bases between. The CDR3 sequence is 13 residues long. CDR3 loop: CASSPTTNEKLFF. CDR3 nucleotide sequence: TGTGCCAGCAGTCCAACTACAAACGAAAAACTGTTTTTT.

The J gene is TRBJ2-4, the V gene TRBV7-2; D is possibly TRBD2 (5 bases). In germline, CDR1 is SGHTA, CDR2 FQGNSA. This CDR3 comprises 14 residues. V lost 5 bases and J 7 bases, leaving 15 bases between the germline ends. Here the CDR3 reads CASSPTPGMNIQYF. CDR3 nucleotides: TGTGCCAGCAGCCCCACCCCCGGGATGAACATTCAGTACTTC. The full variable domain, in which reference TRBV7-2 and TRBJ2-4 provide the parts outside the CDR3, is GAGVSQSPSNKVTEKGKDVELRCDPISGHTALYWYRQSLGQGLEFLIYFQGNSAPDKSGLPSDRFSAERTGGSVSTLTIQRTQQEDSAVYLCASSPTPGMNIQYFGAGTRLSVL.

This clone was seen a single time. DNA for the CDR3: TGCAGCGTTGAGTCGGCTCTAGCGGAGACCCAGTACTTC. It is translated as CSVESALAETQYF. This chain uses TRBV29-1 with TRBJ2-5; perhaps TRBD2 as D (6 bases). V gave up 3 bases and J gave up 5 bases, with 13 bases separating them. In germline, CDR1 is SQVTM, CDR2 ANQGSEA. This CDR3 contains 13 residues.

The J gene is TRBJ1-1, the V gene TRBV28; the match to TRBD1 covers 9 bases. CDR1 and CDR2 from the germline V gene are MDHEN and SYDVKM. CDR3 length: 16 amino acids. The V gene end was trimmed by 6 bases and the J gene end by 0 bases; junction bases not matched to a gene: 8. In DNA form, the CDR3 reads TGTGCCAGCAGAGCCGGGACAGGGATAATGAACACTGAAGCTTTCTTT. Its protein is CASRAGTGIMNTEAFF.

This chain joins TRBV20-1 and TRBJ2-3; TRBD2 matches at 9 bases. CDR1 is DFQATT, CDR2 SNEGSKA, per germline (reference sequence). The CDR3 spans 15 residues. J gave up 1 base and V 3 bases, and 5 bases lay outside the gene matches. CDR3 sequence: CSASRGLAGTDTQYF. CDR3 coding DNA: TGCAGTGCTAGTAGGGGACTAGCAGGCACAGATACGCAGTATTTT.

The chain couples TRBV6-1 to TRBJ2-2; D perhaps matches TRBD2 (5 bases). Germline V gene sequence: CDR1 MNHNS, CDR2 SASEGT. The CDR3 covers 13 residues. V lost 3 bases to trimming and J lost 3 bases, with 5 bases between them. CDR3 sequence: CASSERDTGELFF. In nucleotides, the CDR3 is TGTGCCAGCAGTGAGCGGGACACCGGGGAGCTGTTTTTT.

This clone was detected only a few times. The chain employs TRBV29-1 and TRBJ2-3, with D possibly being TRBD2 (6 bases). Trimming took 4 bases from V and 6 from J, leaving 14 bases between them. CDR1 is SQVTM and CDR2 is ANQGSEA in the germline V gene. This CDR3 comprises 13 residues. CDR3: CSVVEGVIDTQYF. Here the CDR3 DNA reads TGCAGCGTTGTGGAGGGAGTGATCGATACGCAGTATTTT.

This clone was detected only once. The CDR3: CASSVPGQGPNYGYTF. CDR3 coding DNA: TGTGCCAGCAGCGTCCCGGGACAGGGCCCTAACTATGGCTACACCTTC. This rearrangement joins TRBV5-4 to TRBJ1-2; TRBD1 aligns across 9 bases. CDR1 is SGHNT and CDR2 is YYREEE in the germline V gene (reference sequence). This CDR3 contains 16 residues. The J segment lost 0 bases and the V segment lost 4 bases, leaving 7 bases of the junction unmatched.

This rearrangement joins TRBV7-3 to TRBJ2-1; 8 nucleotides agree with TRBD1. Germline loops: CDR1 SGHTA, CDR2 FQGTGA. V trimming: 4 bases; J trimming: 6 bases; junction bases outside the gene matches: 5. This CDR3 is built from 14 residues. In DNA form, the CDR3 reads TGTGCCAGCAGCTCCCGGACAGGGAGCAATGAGCAGTTCTTC. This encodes CASSSRTGSNEQFF.

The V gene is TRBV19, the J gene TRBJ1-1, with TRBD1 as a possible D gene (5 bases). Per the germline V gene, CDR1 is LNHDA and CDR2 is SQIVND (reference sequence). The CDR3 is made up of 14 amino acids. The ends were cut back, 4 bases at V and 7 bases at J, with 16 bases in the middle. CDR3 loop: CASSSGAGRNEAFF. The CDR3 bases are TGTGCCAGTAGTAGTGGGGCAGGGCGGAATGAAGCTTTCTTT.

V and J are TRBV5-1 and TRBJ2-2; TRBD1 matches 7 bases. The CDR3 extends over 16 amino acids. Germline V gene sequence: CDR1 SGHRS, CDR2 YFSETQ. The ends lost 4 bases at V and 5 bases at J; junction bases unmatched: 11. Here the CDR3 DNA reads TGCGCCAGCAGCCCAACCAACAGGGGTCCAACCGGGGAGCTGTTTTTT. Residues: CASSPTNRGPTGELFF.

CDR3 nucleotides: TGTGCCATCAGCCCAGTGACAGGGGGCTCGATCACTGAAGCTTTCTTT. It codes for CAISPVTGGSITEAFF. The V call is TRBV10-3, the J call TRBJ1-1, with 10 bases aligning to TRBD1. CDR1 is ENHRY, CDR2 SYGVKD, per germline. Losses at the gene ends were 6 bases for V and 4 bases for J; bases not matched to a gene: 11. This CDR3 spans 16 amino acids.

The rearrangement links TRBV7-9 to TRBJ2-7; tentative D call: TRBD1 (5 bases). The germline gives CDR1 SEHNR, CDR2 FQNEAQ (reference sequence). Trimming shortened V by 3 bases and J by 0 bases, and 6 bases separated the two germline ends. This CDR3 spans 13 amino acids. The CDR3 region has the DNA TGTGCCAGCAGCTTCAGGGTCTCCTACGAGCAGTACTTC. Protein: CASSFRVSYEQYF.